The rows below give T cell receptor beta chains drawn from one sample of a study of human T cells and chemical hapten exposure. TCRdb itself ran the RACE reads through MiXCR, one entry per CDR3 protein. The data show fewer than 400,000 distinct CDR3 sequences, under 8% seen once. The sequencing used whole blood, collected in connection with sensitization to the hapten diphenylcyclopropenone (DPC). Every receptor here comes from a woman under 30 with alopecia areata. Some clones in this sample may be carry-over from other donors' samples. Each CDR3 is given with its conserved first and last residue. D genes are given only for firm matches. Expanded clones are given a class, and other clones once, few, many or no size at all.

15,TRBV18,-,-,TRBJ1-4,CASSASPGVGEKLFF,TGTGCCAGCTCAGCCTCGCCAGGGGTCGGAGAAAAACTGTTTTTT
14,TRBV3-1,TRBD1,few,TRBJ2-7,CASSWTQGSGEQYF,TGTGCCAGCAGCTGGACACAGGGGTCGGGCGAGCAGTACTTC
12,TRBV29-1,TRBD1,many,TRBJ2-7,CSVAIQGNEQYF,TGCAGCGTCGCTATACAGGGGAACGAGCAGTACTTC
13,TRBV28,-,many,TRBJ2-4,CASSPPNLEVQYF,TGTGCCAGCAGTCCCCCCAATCTGGAGGTTCAGTACTTC
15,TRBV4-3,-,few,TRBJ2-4,CASSQDYGPKNIQYF,TGCGCCAGCAGCCAAGATTACGGGCCCAAAAACATTCAGTACTTC
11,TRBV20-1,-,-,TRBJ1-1,CSARATFEAFF,TGCAGTGCTAGAGCTACCTTTGAAGCTTTCTTT
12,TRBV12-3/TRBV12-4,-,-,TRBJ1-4,CASSIREFRLFF,TGTGCCAGCAGTATCAGGGAGTTTAGACTGTTTTTT
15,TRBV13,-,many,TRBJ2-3,CASSPRGAGMDTQYF,TGTGCCAGCAGCCCTCGCGGAGCGGGTATGGATACGCAGTATTTT
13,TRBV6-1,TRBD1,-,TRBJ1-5,CASRGQGHQPQHF,TGTGCCAGCAGGGGACAGGGACATCAGCCCCAGCATTTT
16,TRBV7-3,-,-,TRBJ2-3,CASSLHQAGNTDTQYF,TGTGCCAGCAGCTTACATCAAGCGGGCAACACAGATACGCAGTATTTT
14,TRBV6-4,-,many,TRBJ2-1,CASSPGVTYNEQFF,TGTGCCAGCAGTCCGGGTGTTACCTACAATGAGCAGTTCTTC
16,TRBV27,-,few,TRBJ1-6,CASSGAPGTYNSPLHF,TGTGCCAGCTCTGGGGCCCCCGGTACCTATAATTCACCCCTCCACTTT
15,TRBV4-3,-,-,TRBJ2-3,CASSPLVTSTDTQYF,TGCGCCAGCAGCCCACTGGTTACTAGCACAGATACGCAGTATTTT
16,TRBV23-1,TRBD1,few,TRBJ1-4,CASSHLPGTGHEKLFF,TGCGCCAGCAGTCACCTTCCCGGGACAGGGCATGAAAAACTGTTTTTT
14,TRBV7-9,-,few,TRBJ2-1,CASILGGSENEQFF,TGTGCCAGCATCTTAGGGGGATCGGAAAATGAGCAGTTCTTC
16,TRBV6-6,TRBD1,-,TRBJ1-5,CASSLTGGGVGQPQHF,TGTGCCAGCAGTTTAACAGGGGGCGGCGTGGGGCAGCCCCAGCATTTT
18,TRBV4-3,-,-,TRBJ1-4,CASSQGRTATRTNEKLFF,TGCGCCAGCAGCCAAGGTCGAACAGCCACTAGGACTAATGAAAAACTGTTTTTT
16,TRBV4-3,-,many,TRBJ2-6,CASSHEQGTGANVLTF,TGCGCCAGCAGCCATGAACAGGGAACTGGGGCCAACGTCCTGACTTTC
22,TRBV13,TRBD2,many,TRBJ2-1,CASSRLATITSGGSLRGNEQFF,TGTGCCAGCAGCCGATTGGCCACGATAACTAGCGGGGGTTCCCTCCGGGGCAATGAGCAGTTCTTC
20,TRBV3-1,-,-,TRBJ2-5,CASSQDEWLIGGNDQETQYF,TGTGCCAGCAGCCAAGATGAGTGGTTGATCGGGGGCAATGACCAAGAGACCCAGTACTTC
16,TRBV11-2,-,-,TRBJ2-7,CASSPLGGTAPYEQYF,TGTGCCAGCAGCCCTCTTGGGGGGACAGCCCCTTACGAGCAGTACTTC
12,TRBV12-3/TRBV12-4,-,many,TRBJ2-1,CASTDVGPEQFF,TGTGCCAGCACCGACGTGGGGCCTGAGCAGTTCTTC
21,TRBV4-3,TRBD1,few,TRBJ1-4,CASSPRRASGQGEVTNEKLFF,TGCGCCAGCAGCCCAAGACGGGCTTCGGGACAGGGGGAGGTAACTAATGAAAAACTGTTTTTT
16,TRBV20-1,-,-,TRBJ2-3,CSVTLAGAGFTDTQYF,TGCAGTGTAACTTTGGCGGGGGCCGGATTCACAGATACGCAGTATTTT
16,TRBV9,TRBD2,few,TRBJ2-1,CASSVVPSGGFNEQFF,TGTGCCAGCAGCGTAGTCCCTAGCGGGGGGTTCAATGAGCAGTTCTTC
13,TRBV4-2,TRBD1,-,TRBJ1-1,CASTQGGRTEAFF,TGTGCCTCCACACAGGGGGGGCGCACTGAAGCTTTCTTT
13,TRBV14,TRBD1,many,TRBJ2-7,CASGHTGGWEQYF,TGTGCCAGCGGACATACAGGGGGCTGGGAGCAGTACTTC
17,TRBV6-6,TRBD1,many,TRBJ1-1,CASSRTGKGQMNTEAFF,TGTGCCAGCAGTCGGACAGGGAAGGGGCAAATGAACACTGAAGCTTTCTTT
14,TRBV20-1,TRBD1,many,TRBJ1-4,CSASGTATNEKLFF,TGCAGTGCTAGTGGGACAGCAACTAATGAAAAACTGTTTTTT
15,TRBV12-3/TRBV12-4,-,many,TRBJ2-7,CASSPMMGLGYEQYF,TGTGCCAGCAGCCCGATGATGGGCCTTGGCTACGAGCAGTACTTC
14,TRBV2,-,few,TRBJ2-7,CASSEWSGYYEQYF,TGTGCCAGCAGTGAATGGTCCGGGTACTACGAGCAGTACTTC
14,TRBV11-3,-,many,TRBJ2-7,CASSLGDPAAEQYF,TGTGCCAGCAGCTTGGGGGACCCCGCCGCCGAGCAGTACTTC
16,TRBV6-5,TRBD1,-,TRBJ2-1,CASSGASGQGYNEQFF,TGTGCCAGCAGTGGCGCATCGGGACAGGGATACAATGAGCAGTTCTTC
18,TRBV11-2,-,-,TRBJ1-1,CASSSLFYGLVRNTEAFF,TGTGCCAGCAGCTCGCTTTTTTATGGACTTGTACGGAACACTGAAGCTTTCTTT
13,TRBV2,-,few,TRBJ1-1,CASSTDSTFRAFF,TGTGCCAGCAGTACGGACAGTACCTTCAGGGCTTTCTTT
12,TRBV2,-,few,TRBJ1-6,CASTPHPSPLHF,TGTGCCAGCACACCCCACCCTTCACCCCTCCACTTT
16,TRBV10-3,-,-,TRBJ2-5,CAISEKFLASQETQYF,TGTGCCATCAGTGAGAAGTTTTTGGCCTCCCAAGAGACCCAGTACTTC
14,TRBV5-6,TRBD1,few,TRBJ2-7,CASSLGVPGQGFIF,TGTGCCAGCAGCCTTGGGGTACCGGGACAGGGTTTTATCTTC
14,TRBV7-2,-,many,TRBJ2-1,CASSLLLQVDEQFF,TGTGCCAGCAGCTTGCTGCTCCAAGTCGATGAGCAGTTCTTC
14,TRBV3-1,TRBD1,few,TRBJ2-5,CASCPTGATETQYF,TGTGCCAGCTGCCCGACAGGGGCGACAGAGACCCAGTACTTC
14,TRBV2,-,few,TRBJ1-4,CASSEEQGSEKLFF,TGTGCCAGCAGTGAAGAGCAGGGTAGTGAAAAACTGTTTTTT